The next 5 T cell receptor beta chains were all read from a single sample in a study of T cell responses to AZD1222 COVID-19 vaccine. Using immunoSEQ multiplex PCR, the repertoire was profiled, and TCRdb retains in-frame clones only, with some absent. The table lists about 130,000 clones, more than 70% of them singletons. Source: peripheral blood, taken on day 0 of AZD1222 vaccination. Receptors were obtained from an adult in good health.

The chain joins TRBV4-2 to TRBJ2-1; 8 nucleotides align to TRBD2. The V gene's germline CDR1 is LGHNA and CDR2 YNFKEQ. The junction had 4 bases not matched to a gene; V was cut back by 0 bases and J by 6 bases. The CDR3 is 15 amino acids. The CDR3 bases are TGTGCCAGCAGCCAAGAGAGTAGCGGGACCAATGAGCAGTTCTTC. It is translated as CASSQESSGTNEQFF.

Written as DNA, the CDR3 is TGTGCCAGCAGCGCCGACAGGAACTATGGCTACACCTTC. Residues: CASSADRNYGYTF. The chain links TRBV3-1 (or the pseudogene TRBV3-2) to TRBJ1-2, with D perhaps matching TRBD1 (6 bases). CDR1 and CDR2 (germline): LGHDT, YNNKEL (reference sequence). The V end was cut by 5 bases, the J end by 2 bases, with 9 bases between. The CDR3 has 13 residues.

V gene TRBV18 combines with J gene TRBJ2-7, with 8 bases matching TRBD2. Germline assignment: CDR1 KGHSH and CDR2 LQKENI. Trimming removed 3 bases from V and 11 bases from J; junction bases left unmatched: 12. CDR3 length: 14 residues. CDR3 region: CASSPGGARAREYF. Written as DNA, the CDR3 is TGTGCCAGCTCACCCGGGGGGGCGCGGGCGAGGGAGTACTTC.

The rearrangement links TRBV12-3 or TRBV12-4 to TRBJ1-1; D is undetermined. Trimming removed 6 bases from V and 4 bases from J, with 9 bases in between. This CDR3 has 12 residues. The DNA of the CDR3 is TGTGCCAGCAGCCCCAAGTCCACTGAAGCTTTCTTT. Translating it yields CASSPKSTEAFF.

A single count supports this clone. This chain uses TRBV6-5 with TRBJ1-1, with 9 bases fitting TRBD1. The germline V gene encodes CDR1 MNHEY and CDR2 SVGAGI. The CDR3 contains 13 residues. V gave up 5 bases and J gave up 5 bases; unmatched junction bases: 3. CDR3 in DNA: TGTGCCAGCAGTAGACAGGGGGAAACTGAAGCTTTCTTT. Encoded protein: CASSRQGETEAFF.